These T cell receptor beta chains were read from a single sample in a study of shared clonotypes between healthy human individuals. The protocol was immunoSEQ multiplex PCR, while the TCRdb copy is restricted to in-frame clones and leaves out a portion. This sample has some 790,000 clones, with about two thirds found just once. The sample consisted of memory CD4+ T cells sorted from blood. The receptor set was obtained from a woman in her 30s in good health. CDR3s include the opening cysteine and the closing phenylalanine or tryptophan. The order of the fields is V gene, clone size, J gene, D gene, CDR3 DNA, CDR3 protein. A D gene is named only where the DNA matches it firmly. Size tells how often a clone was seen (once, few, many) or the class of an expanded clone, and some rows leave it out.

V: TRBV6-5; size: -; J: TRBJ2-1; D: -; DNA: TGTGCCAGCAGCCAGAGGAGAGGGTACAATGAGCAGTTCTTC; CDR3: CASSQRRGYNEQFF
V: TRBV5-1; size: -; J: TRBJ2-5; D: TRBD2; DNA: TGCGCCAGCAGCTTTGCAGCGGGAGAAGGGGGGACCCAGTACTTC; CDR3: CASSFAAGEGGTQYF
V: TRBV28; size: -; J: TRBJ1-2; D: TRBD1; DNA: TGTGCCAGCAGTACCGGGGGACAGGGGAACTATGGCTACACCTTC; CDR3: CASSTGGQGNYGYTF
V: TRBV15; size: -; J: TRBJ1-2; D: -; DNA: TGTGCCACCAGCAGAGATGCCCAAGGTGGGGGGCTAGGTGGCTACACCTTC; CDR3: CATSRDAQGGGLGGYTF
V: TRBV6-5; size: few; J: TRBJ1-2; D: -; DNA: TGTGCCAGCAGTTACGATGGGGGGATCTATGGCTACACCTTC; CDR3: CASSYDGGIYGYTF
V: TRBV13; size: many; J: TRBJ2-7; D: TRBD2; DNA: TGTGCCAGCAGCTTAAGCCAGCGGGGGGATAGGGAGCAGTACTTC; CDR3: CASSLSQRGDREQYF
V: TRBV30; size: -; J: TRBJ2-1; D: -; DNA: TGTGCCTGGGGAACCAGGGCGAATGAGCAGTTCTTC; CDR3: CAWGTRANEQFF
V: TRBV19; size: -; J: TRBJ1-1; D: -; DNA: TGTGCCACCTCTAATGCAGGGAACACTGAAGCTTTCTTT; CDR3: CATSNAGNTEAFF
V: TRBV30; size: -; J: TRBJ1-2; D: -; DNA: TGTGCCTGGAGTGCACAGGGCTATGGCTACACCTTC; CDR3: CAWSAQGYGYTF
V: TRBV4-1; size: -; J: TRBJ2-2; D: -; DNA: TGCGCCAGCAGCCAAGTAAGAGGGGGTGCTAAATCCGGGGAGCTGTTTTTT; CDR3: CASSQVRGGAKSGELFF
V: TRBV25-1; size: -; J: TRBJ2-1; D: -; DNA: TGTGCCAGCAGAGGCAGGGCGAGCTCCTACAATGAGCAGTTCTTC; CDR3: CASRGRASSYNEQFF
V: TRBV29-1; size: few; J: TRBJ2-5; D: -; DNA: TGCAGCGTTGATAGAGGCAGTCAAGAGACCCAGTACTTC; CDR3: CSVDRGSQETQYF